Listed below are T cell receptor beta chains from one sample, sequenced in a study of shared clonotypes between healthy human individuals. TCRdb's table, derived via immunoSEQ multiplex PCR, lists solely in-frame clones and lacks some. The sample includes about 2.3 million clones, 85% to 95% of them seen just once. The specimen was naive CD4+ T cells from PBMCs. The receptors here all came from a man in his late teens or twenties in good health. Some clones in this sample may be carry-over from other donors' samples. Each CDR3 is given with its conserved first and last residue. The D gene is left open where the match is weak. The listing skips clone size in some rows; elsewhere it reads once, few, many or a size class.

CDR3 length: 13
J gene: TRBJ1-1
V gene: TRBV5-1
D gene: TRBD1
clone size: -
CDR3 DNA: TGCGCCAGCAGCTTGGGACAGGGGGCATCCGCTTTCTTT
CDR3 protein: CASSLGQGASAFF

CDR3 length: 10
J gene: TRBJ1-1
V gene: TRBV19
D gene: -
clone size: -
CDR3 DNA: TGTGCCAGCCCCTCTCTGAGCGCTTTCTTT
CDR3 protein: CASPSLSAFF

CDR3 length: 16
J gene: TRBJ1-1
V gene: TRBV7-2
D gene: -
clone size: -
CDR3 DNA: TGTGCCAGCAGCCCCCGCAGAGGAGGCGTGAACACTGAAGCTTTCTTT
CDR3 protein: CASSPRRGGVNTEAFF

CDR3 length: 14
J gene: TRBJ1-2
V gene: TRBV18
D gene: -
clone size: -
CDR3 DNA: TGTGCCAGCTCACAAAATCGGGGGGACTATGGCTACACCTTC
CDR3 protein: CASSQNRGDYGYTF

CDR3 length: 16
J gene: TRBJ1-1
V gene: TRBV18
D gene: -
clone size: once
CDR3 DNA: TGTGCCAGCTCACTCGGGCGGGGTCCCTTGAACACTGAAGCTTTCTTT
CDR3 protein: CASSLGRGPLNTEAFF

CDR3 length: 11
J gene: TRBJ2-1
V gene: TRBV19
D gene: -
clone size: once
CDR3 DNA: TGTGCCAGTAGAAGTTACAATGAGCAGTTCTTC
CDR3 protein: CASRSYNEQFF

CDR3 length: 15
J gene: TRBJ2-1
V gene: TRBV6-5
D gene: -
clone size: -
CDR3 DNA: TGTGCCAGCAGCCCCCTACAAGTAGGGAACAATGAGCAGTTCTTC
CDR3 protein: CASSPLQVGNNEQFF

CDR3 length: 15
J gene: TRBJ2-5
V gene: TRBV7-9
D gene: -
clone size: -
CDR3 DNA: TGTGCCAGCAGCTTAGGGGGGGCGGAGCAAGAGACCCAGTACTTC
CDR3 protein: CASSLGGAEQETQYF

CDR3 length: 13
J gene: TRBJ2-4
V gene: TRBV30
D gene: -
clone size: -
CDR3 DNA: TGTGCCTGGAGTGCATTAGCCAAAAACATTCAGTACTTC
CDR3 protein: CAWSALAKNIQYF

CDR3 length: 14
J gene: TRBJ2-7
V gene: TRBV5-4
D gene: TRBD1
clone size: -
CDR3 DNA: TGTGCCAGCAGCAGGGGACAGGGGGCCTACGAGCAGTACTTC
CDR3 protein: CASSRGQGAYEQYF

CDR3 length: 12
J gene: TRBJ2-2
V gene: TRBV28
D gene: -
clone size: -
CDR3 DNA: TGTGCCAGCAGCCTACTCACCGGGGAGCTGTTTTTT
CDR3 protein: CASSLLTGELFF

CDR3 length: 14
J gene: TRBJ2-2
V gene: TRBV7-9
D gene: -
clone size: -
CDR3 DNA: TGTGCCAGCAGCTTAGAGCGGCCCACCGGGGAGCTGTTTTTT
CDR3 protein: CASSLERPTGELFF

CDR3 length: 15
J gene: TRBJ2-5
V gene: TRBV2
D gene: -
clone size: -
CDR3 DNA: TGTGCCAGCAGGACGACCTGGACAGCTCAAGAGACCCAGTACTTC
CDR3 protein: CASRTTWTAQETQYF

CDR3 length: 15
J gene: TRBJ2-3
V gene: TRBV5-1
D gene: -
clone size: -
CDR3 DNA: TGCGCCAGCAGCGCAGGACTTCTAAGCACAGATACGCAGTATTTT
CDR3 protein: CASSAGLLSTDTQYF

CDR3 length: 11
J gene: TRBJ1-2
V gene: TRBV20-1
D gene: TRBD1
clone size: -
CDR3 DNA: TGCAGTGCCAAGACAGGGCCCGGCTACACCTTC
CDR3 protein: CSAKTGPGYTF

CDR3 length: 16
J gene: TRBJ2-4
V gene: TRBV2
D gene: TRBD1
clone size: -
CDR3 DNA: TGTGCCAGCAGTGATCGACAGGGTTTAGCCAAAAACATTCAGTACTTC
CDR3 protein: CASSDRQGLAKNIQYF

CDR3 length: 13
J gene: TRBJ2-2
V gene: TRBV5-4
D gene: -
clone size: -
CDR3 DNA: TGTGCCAGCAGCTTGGGCCAATGGGGGGAGCTGCTTTTT
CDR3 protein: CASSLGQWGELLF

CDR3 length: 15
J gene: TRBJ2-7
V gene: TRBV7-6
D gene: TRBD2
clone size: -
CDR3 DNA: TGTGCCAGCAGCTTACTAGCGGGAGGGCCTAACGAGCAGTACTTC
CDR3 protein: CASSLLAGGPNEQYF

CDR3 length: 14
J gene: TRBJ1-1
V gene: TRBV5-1
D gene: -
clone size: few
CDR3 DNA: TGCGCCAGCAGCTTGGGGGTACAGACCACTGAAGCTTTCTTT
CDR3 protein: CASSLGVQTTEAFF

CDR3 length: 14
J gene: TRBJ2-7
V gene: TRBV11-3
D gene: -
clone size: few
CDR3 DNA: TGTGCCAGCAGCCGCCAGGGGATCCCCTACGAGCAGTACTTC
CDR3 protein: CASSRQGIPYEQYF

CDR3 length: 16
J gene: TRBJ2-7
V gene: TRBV18
D gene: -
clone size: -
CDR3 DNA: TGTGCCAGCTCACCACCGGGGACTCCGAGCTCCTACGAGCAGTACTTC
CDR3 protein: CASSPPGTPSSYEQYF

CDR3 length: 13
J gene: TRBJ2-3
V gene: TRBV7-9
D gene: -
clone size: -
CDR3 DNA: TGTGCCAGCAGCACAAACACGGCAGATACGCAGTATTTT
CDR3 protein: CASSTNTADTQYF

CDR3 length: 15
J gene: TRBJ1-2
V gene: TRBV9
D gene: -
clone size: -
CDR3 DNA: TGTGCCAGCAGCGTAGGGGGCAGGGCGGGGTATGGCTACACCTTC
CDR3 protein: CASSVGGRAGYGYTF